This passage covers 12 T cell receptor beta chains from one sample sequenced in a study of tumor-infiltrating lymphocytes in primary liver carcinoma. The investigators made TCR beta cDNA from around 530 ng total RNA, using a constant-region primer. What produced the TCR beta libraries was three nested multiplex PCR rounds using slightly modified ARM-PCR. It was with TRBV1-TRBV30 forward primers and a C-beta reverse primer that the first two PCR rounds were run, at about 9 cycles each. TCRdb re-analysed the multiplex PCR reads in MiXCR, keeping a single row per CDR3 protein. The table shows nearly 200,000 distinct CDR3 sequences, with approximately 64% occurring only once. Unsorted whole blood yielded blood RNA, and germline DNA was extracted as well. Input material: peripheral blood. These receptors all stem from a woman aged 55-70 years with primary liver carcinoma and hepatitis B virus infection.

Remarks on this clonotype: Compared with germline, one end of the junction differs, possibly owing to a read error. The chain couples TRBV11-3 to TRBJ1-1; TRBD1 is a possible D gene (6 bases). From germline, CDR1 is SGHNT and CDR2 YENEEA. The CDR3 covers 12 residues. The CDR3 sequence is CARGLGGTDPSF. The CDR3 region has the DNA TGTGCCAGGGGCTTAGGGGGGACGGACCCGTCCTTT.

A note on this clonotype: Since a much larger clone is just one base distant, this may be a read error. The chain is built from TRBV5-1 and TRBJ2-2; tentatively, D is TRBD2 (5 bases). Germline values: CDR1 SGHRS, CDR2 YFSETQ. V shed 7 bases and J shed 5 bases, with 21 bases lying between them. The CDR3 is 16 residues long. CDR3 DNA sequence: TGCGCCAGCGGCGCACTACTAGTGGCAAAAACCGGGGAGCTGTTTTTT. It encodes CASGALLVAKTGELFF.

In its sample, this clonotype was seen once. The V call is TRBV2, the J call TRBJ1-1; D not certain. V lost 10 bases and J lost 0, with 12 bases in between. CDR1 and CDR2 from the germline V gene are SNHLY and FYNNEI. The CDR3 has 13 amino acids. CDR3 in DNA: TGTGCCACGGAGAGGGATATGAACACTGAAGCTTTCTTT. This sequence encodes CATERDMNTEAFF.

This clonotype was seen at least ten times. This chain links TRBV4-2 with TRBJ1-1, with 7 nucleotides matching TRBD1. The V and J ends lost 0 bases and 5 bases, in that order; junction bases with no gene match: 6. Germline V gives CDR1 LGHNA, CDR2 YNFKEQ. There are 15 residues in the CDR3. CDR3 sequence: CASSQDRRGRTEAFF. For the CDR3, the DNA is TGTGCCAGCAGCCAAGATAGAAGGGGGCGAACTGAAGCTTTCTTT.

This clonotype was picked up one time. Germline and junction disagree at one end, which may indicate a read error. The chain's CDR3 is CAGSLGLAMGVTQYF. CDR3 nucleotides: TGTGCCGGCAGCTTGGGACTAGCGATGGGAGTTACGCAGTATTTT. The rearrangement joins TRBV5-4 to TRBJ2-3; 10 bases are a match to TRBD2. The CDR3 is 15 amino acids. Germline-derived CDR1 and CDR2 are SGHNT and YYREEE (reference sequence).

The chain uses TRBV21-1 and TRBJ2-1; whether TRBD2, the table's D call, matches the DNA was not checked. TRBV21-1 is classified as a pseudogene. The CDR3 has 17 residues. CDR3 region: CASSKAWAGVAYNEQFF. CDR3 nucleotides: TGTGCCAGCAGCAAAGCTTGGGCGGGAGTGGCCTACAATGAGCAGTTCTTC.

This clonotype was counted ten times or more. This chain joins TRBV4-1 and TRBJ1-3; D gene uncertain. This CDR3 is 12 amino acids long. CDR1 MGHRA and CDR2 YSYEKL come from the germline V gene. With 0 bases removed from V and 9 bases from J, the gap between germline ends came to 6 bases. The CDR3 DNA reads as TGCGCCAGCAGCCAAGATCGGGCCACCATATATTTT. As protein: CASSQDRATIYF.

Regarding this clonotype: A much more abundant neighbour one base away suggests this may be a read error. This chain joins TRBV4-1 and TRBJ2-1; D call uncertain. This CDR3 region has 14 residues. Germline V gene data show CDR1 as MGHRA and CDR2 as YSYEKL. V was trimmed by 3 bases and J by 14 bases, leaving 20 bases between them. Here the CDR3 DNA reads TGCGCCAGCAGCCATCTTCACAAGTCCGACGAGGAGTTCTTC. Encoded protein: CASSHLHKSDEEFF.

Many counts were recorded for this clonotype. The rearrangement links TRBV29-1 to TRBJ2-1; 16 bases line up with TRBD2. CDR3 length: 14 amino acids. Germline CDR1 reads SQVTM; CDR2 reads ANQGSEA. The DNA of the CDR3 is TGCACCGCAGGGGGACTAGCGGGAGGGAATGAGCAGTTCTTC. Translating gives CTAGGLAGGNEQFF.

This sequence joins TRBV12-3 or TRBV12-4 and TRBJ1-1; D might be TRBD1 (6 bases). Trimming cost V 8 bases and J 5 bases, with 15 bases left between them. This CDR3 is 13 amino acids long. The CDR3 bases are TGTGCCAGCCTCGTGGGGGCGGGAACTGAAGCTTTCTTT. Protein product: CASLVGAGTEAFF.

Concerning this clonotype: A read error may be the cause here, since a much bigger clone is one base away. CDR3 DNA: TGCGCCAGCAGCCGAGATCAGATGACAGCCTCCTACGAGCAGTACTTC. This gives the protein CASSRDQMTASYEQYF. This chain connects TRBV4-1 to TRBJ2-7, with D tentatively TRBD1 (5 bases). This CDR3 region has 16 residues. Germline V gene lookup returns CDR1 MGHRA and CDR2 YSYEKL. The V end was cut by 4 bases, the J end by 0 bases, with 16 bases between.

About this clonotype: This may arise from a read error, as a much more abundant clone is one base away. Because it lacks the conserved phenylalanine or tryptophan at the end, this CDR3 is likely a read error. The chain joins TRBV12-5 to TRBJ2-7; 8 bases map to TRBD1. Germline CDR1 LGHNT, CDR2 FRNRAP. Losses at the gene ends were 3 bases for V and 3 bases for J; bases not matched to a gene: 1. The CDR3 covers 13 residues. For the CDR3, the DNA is TGTGCTAGTGGTTTTGACAGGGGCTACGAGCAGTACTTA. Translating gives CASGFDRGYEQYL.